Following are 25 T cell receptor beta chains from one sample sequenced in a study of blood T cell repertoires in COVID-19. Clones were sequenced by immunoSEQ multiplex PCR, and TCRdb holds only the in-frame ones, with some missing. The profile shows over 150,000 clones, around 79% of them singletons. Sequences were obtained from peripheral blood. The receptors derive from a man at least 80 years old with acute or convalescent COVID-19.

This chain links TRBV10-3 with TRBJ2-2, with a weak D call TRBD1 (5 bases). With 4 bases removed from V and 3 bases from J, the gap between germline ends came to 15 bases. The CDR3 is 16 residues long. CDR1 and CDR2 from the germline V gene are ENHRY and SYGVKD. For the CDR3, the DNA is TGTGCCATCAGTGCCAAGACAGACTCGGACACCGGGGAGCTGTTTTTT. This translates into CAISAKTDSDTGELFF.

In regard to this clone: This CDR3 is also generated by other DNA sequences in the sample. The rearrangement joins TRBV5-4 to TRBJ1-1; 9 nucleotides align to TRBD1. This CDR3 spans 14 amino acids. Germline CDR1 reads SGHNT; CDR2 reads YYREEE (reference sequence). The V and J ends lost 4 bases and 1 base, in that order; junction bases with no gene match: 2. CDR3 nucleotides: TGTGCCAGCAGCCGGGACAGGGCGAACACTGAAGCTTTCTTT. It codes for CASSRDRANTEAFF.

CDR3 nucleotides: TGTGCCAGCAGCCAAGAAGGGGGCAGAGGGCCCCCGAGGGCTTTCTTT. Translated, it gives CASSQEGGRGPPRAFF. V usage is TRBV3-1 (or the pseudogene TRBV3-2) and J usage is TRBJ1-1, with 7 bases aligning to TRBD1. J gave up 11 bases and V 0 bases, and 15 bases lay outside the gene matches. CDR3 length equals 16 residues. Germline lookup yields CDR1 LGHDT and CDR2 YNNKEL (reference sequence).

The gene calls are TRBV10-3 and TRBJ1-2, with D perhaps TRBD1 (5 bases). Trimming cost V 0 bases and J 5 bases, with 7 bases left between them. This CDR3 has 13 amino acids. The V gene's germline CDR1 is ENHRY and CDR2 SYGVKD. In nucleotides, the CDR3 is TGTGCCATCAGTGAGTCGGGGCCGTATGGCTACACCTTC. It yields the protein CAISESGPYGYTF.

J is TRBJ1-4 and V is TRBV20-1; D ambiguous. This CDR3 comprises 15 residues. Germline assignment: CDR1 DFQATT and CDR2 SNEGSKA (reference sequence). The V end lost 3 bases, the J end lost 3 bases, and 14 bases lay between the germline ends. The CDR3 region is CSASGQGGANEKLFF. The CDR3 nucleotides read TGCAGTGCTAGTGGTCAAGGAGGCGCTAATGAAAAACTGTTTTTT.

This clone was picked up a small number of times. CDR3 loop: CASSESIRGRNNEQFF. DNA for the CDR3: TGTGCCAGCAGTGAGTCGATCCGGGGAAGGAACAATGAGCAGTTCTTC. This sequence joins TRBV6-1 and TRBJ2-1; weak D call: TRBD2 (5 bases). The CDR3 loop spans 16 amino acids. Trimming pared 3 bases from V and 5 bases from J, leaving 17 bases between. Germline-derived CDR1 and CDR2 are MNHNS and SASEGT.

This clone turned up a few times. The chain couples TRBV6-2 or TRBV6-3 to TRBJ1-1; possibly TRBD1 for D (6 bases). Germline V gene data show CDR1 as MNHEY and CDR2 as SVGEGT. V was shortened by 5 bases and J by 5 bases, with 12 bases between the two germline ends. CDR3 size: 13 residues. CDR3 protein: CASSQRGGTEAFF. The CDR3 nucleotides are TGTGCCAGCAGTCAAAGGGGGGGGACTGAAGCTTTCTTT.

Here the CDR3 DNA reads TGTGCCACCGCCGGGGGAAACACCATATATTTT. It encodes CATAGGNTIYF. The chain is built from TRBV19 and TRBJ1-3; D not resolved. The CDR3 is 11 residues long. Germline loops: CDR1 LNHDA, CDR2 SQIVND (reference sequence). V was clipped by 10 bases and J by 4 bases, with 8 bases between them.

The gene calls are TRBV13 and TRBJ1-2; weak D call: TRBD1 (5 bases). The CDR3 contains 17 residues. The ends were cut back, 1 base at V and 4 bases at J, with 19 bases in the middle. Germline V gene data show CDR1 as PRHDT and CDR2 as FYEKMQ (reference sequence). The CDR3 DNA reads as TGTGCCAGCAGCTTAGATGGTCTGGGCAGGGAAGTCTATGGCTACACCTTC. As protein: CASSLDGLGREVYGYTF.

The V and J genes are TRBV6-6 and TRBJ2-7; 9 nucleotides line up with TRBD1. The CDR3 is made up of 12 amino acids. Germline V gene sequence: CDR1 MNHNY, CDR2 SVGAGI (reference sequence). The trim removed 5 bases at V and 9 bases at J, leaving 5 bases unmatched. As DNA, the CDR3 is TGTGCCAGCAGTCTCGGGACAGGGCGGCAGTACGTC. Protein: CASSLGTGRQYV.

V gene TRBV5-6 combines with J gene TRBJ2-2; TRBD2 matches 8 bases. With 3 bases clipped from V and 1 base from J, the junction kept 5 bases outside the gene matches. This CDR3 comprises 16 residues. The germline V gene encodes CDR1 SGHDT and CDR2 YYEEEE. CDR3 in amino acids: CASSWGSGVNTGELFF. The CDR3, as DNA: TGTGCCAGCAGCTGGGGTAGCGGGGTGAACACCGGGGAGCTGTTTTTT.

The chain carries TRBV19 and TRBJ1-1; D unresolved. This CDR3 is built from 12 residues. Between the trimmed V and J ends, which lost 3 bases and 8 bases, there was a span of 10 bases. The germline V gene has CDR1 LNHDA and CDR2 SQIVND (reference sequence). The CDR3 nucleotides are TGTGCCAGTAGTATTCTATCGGGGGAAGCTTTCTTT. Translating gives CASSILSGEAFF.

The CDR3 DNA reads as TGTGCCAGCAGCGGGACAGGGGTTACCGGGGAGCTGTTTTTT. As protein: CASSGTGVTGELFF. The V gene is TRBV2, the J gene TRBJ2-2; 10 nucleotides line up with TRBD1. The CDR3 consists of 14 residues. CDR1 is SNHLY and CDR2 is FYNNEI in the germline V gene. V shed 6 bases and J 5 bases; nucleotides not matched to a gene: 3.

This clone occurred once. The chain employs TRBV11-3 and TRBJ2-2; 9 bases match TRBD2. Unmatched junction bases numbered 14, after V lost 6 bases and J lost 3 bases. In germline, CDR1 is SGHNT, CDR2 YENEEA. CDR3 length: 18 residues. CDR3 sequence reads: CASRWDSHSGGYTGELFF. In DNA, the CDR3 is TGTGCCAGCAGGTGGGACAGCCATAGCGGGGGCTACACCGGGGAGCTGTTTTTT.

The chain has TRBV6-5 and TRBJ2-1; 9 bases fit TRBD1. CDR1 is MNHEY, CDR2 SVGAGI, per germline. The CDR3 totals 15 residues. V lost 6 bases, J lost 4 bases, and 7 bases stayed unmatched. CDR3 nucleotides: TGTGCCAGCAGCAGATCAGGACAGGGGTACAATGAGCAGTTCTTC. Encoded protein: CASSRSGQGYNEQFF.

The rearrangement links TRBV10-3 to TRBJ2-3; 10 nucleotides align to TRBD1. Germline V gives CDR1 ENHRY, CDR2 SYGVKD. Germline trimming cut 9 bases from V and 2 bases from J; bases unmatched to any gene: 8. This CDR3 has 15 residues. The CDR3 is CAMKAGTGDTDTQYF. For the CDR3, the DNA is TGTGCCATGAAAGCCGGGACAGGGGACACAGATACGCAGTATTTT.

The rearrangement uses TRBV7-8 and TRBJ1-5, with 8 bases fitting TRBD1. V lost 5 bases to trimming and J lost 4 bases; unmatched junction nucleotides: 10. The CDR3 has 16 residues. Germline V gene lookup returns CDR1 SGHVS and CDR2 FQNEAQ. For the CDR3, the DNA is TGTGCCAGCAGCCCCGGGACAGGTCGTGGGAATCAGCCCCAGCATTTT. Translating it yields CASSPGTGRGNQPQHF.

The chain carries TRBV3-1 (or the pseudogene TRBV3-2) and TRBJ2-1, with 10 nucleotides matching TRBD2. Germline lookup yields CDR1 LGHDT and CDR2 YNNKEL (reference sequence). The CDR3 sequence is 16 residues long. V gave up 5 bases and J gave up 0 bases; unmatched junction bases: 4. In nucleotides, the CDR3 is TGTGCCAGCAGCATTAGCGGGGGGTCCTCCTACAATGAGCAGTTCTTC. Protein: CASSISGGSSYNEQFF.

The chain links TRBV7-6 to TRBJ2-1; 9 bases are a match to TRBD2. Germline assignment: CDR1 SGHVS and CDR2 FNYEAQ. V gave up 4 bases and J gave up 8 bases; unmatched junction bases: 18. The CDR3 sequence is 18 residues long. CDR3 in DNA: TGTGCCAGCAGCTCCCCCAGCGCCGGACTAGCGACAATCTATGAGCAGTTCTTC. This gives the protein CASSSPSAGLATIYEQFF.

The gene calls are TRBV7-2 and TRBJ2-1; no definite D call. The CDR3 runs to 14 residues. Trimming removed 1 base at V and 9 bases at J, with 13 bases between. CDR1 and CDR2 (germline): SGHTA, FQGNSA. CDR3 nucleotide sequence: TGTGCCAGCAGCTTAGGGGCCTCACAAATTGAGCAGTTCTTC. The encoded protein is CASSLGASQIEQFF.

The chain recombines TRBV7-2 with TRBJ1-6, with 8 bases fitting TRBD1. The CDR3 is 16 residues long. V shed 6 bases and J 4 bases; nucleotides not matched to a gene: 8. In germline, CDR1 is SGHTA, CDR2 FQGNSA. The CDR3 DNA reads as TGTGCCAGCAGTCGACAGGGGCCCCAATATAATTCACCCCTCCACTTT. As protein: CASSRQGPQYNSPLHF.

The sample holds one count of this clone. CDR3 protein: CASSPAGYTGELFF. DNA of the CDR3: TGTGCCAGTAGTCCAGCGGGGTACACCGGGGAGCTGTTTTTT. This rearrangement joins TRBV19 to TRBJ2-2; TRBD2 agrees at 7 bases. V gave up 5 bases and J gave up 3 bases; unmatched junction bases: 3. Germline CDR1 and CDR2: LNHDA and SQIVND (reference sequence). This CDR3 region has 14 residues.

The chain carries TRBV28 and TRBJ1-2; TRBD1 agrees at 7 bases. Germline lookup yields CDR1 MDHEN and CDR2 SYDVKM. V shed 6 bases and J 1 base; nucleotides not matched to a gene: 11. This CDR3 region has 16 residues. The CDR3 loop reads CASRRQGGTSNYGYTF. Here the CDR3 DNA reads TGTGCCAGCAGGAGACAGGGAGGCACGAGTAACTATGGCTACACCTTC.

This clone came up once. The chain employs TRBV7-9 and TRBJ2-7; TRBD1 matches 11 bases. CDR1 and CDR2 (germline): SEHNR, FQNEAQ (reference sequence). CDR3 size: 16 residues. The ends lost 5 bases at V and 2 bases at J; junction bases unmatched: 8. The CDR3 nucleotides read TGTGCCAGCAGCCCGCCGGGACAGGGGGAACCCTACGAGCAGTACTTC. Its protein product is CASSPPGQGEPYEQYF.

In DNA form, the CDR3 reads TGTGCCAGCAGCGAGGGCCCCGATACGCAGTATTTT. Translating gives CASSEGPDTQYF. The genes are TRBV7-8 and TRBJ2-3, with D perhaps TRBD2 (5 bases). The CDR3 is 12 residues long. Trimming left V 5 bases short and J 6 bases short, with 9 bases between. CDR1 and CDR2 (germline): SGHVS, FQNEAQ.